This record looks at one T cell receptor (beta chain) sequence and its context. As yet, its antigen is unknown. The donors, aged about 6 to 95, were healthy Caucasians from Russia. CDR3 size: 14 residues. The trim removed 2 bases at V and 5 bases at J, leaving 4 bases unmatched. Per germline, CDR1 SGHTA and CDR2 FQGTGA. The sample is drawn from a study of blood T cells in healthy people across ages. Study-level points and caveats: Whereas aged donors had fewer naive CD4+ cells, long-lived donors had more of them and higher diversity.

A sample-barcoded 5' primer and a J-beta primer mix were used in a second PCR of roughly 7 to 12 cycles. TCRdb recomputed calls from the 5' RACE reads with MiXCR, one row per CDR3 protein. The sample contains about 720,000 distinct CDR3 sequences, just under 25% of which appear only once. The data were also submitted as part of a second study, on T cells of mothers and their children. That source notes: Three healthy Caucasian mothers served as donors, and their six children did as well. Over 8.5 million reads per mother and around 3.2 million per child were obtained.

This TCR was recovered from a boy aged 10-17 years in good health. The V gene is TRBV7-3, the J gene TRBJ2-3; 7 bases are shared with TRBD2. The specimen sequenced was blood. The CDR3 reads CASSLAGAGDTQYF. Here the CDR3 DNA reads TGTGCCAGCAGCTTAGCGGGAGCGGGAGATACGCAGTATTTT.